Sequencing of this TCR beta chain was carried out in a study of T cells in Graves' hyperthyroidism and ophthalmopathy. Overall study results and limits: Before onset, ophthalmopathy was predicted by the model a median approximately 6.6 months earlier.

CDR3 length: 15 residues. The V end was cut by 2 bases, the J end by 1 base, with 10 bases between. The V gene's germline CDR1 is SEHNR and CDR2 FQNEAQ (reference sequence). This clonotype came up many times. Its antigen remains unknown. Amplification of TCR beta CDR3 regions was performed using RNA transcripts as template. First-round RT-PCR of the TCR CDR3 relied on the HTBI primer set. One entry per CDR3 protein results from TCRdb running MiXCR on the multiplex PCR reads. Found here are 40,000 to 60,000 distinct CDR3 sequences, around half of them singletons; the top ten hold just over 9%. The sequenced sample consisted of blood. The rearrangement uses TRBV7-9 and TRBJ2-3, with D perhaps TRBD1 (5 bases). The origin of this receptor is a woman aged 45-65 years with Graves' ophthalmopathy. CDR3 loop: CASSLRGTGTDTQYF. In DNA, the CDR3 is TGTGCCAGCAGCTTAAGGGGAACAGGCACAGATACGCAGTATTTT.